The 28 T cell receptor beta chains listed next were all sequenced from one sample in a study of cytomegalovirus exposure and HLA in healthy donors. PCR employed 60 Vbeta and 13 Jbeta primers. Using immunoSEQ multiplex PCR, the repertoire was profiled, and TCRdb retains in-frame clones only, with some absent. The specimen's table records 65,000 to 85,000 clones. Material: PBMCs. These receptors were obtained from a woman aged 30 to 39 in good health and CMV-seronegative.

The chain is built from TRBV18 and TRBJ2-7, with a possible D match to TRBD1 (5 bases). Trimming shortened V by 4 bases and J by 1 base, and 14 bases separated the two germline ends. Looked up from germline, CDR1 is KGHSH and CDR2 is LQKENI. The CDR3 length is 15 residues. The CDR3 region is CASSRQSDRSYEQYF. Here the CDR3 DNA reads TGTGCCAGCTCACGCCAGTCCGACAGATCCTACGAGCAGTACTTC.

V and J are TRBV5-5 and TRBJ2-7; D perhaps matches TRBD2 (6 bases). CDR1 is SGHKS, CDR2 YYEKEE, per germline (reference sequence). The CDR3 has 15 amino acids. V was trimmed by 6 bases and J by 0 bases, leaving 16 bases between them. CDR3 bases: TGTGCCAGCAACCCGGGAGCTTGGAGCTCCTACGAGCAGTACTTC. The encoded protein is CASNPGAWSSYEQYF.

The gene calls are TRBV9 and TRBJ2-3, with 13 positions matching TRBD2. This CDR3 contains 17 residues. Unmatched junction bases numbered 5, after V lost 3 bases and J lost 1 base. Per germline, CDR1 SGDLS and CDR2 YYNGEE. The CDR3 sequence is CASSDPGLAGGTDTQYF. In DNA, the CDR3 is TGTGCCAGCAGCGATCCAGGACTAGCGGGGGGCACAGATACGCAGTATTTT.

The chain couples TRBV18 to TRBJ2-5, with no clear D. Trimming cost V 3 bases and J 2 bases, with 7 bases left between them. The CDR3 extends over 13 amino acids. Looked up from germline, CDR1 is KGHSH and CDR2 is LQKENI. Written as DNA, the CDR3 is TGTGCCAGCTCACCGGGCTATCAAGAGACCCAGTACTTC. Protein product: CASSPGYQETQYF.

The chain couples TRBV30 to TRBJ2-7; 7 nucleotides line up with TRBD1. The CDR3 extends over 13 amino acids. The germline V gene encodes CDR1 GTSNPN and CDR2 SVGIG (reference sequence). V was clipped by 8 bases and J by 3 bases; unmatched bases: 10. The CDR3, as DNA: TGTGCCCTCCTGGGACAGCCCGTCTACGAGCAGTACTTC. It translates to CALLGQPVYEQYF.

The chain joins TRBV11-2 to TRBJ1-2, with a tentative D call TRBD1 (6 bases). V was cut by 3 bases and J by 2 bases, with 13 bases left in between. Germline V CDR1 and CDR2: SGHAT, FQNNGV. The CDR3 extends over 15 amino acids. The CDR3 nucleotides are TGTGCCAGCAGCTTCAAGACAGGTGGAAACTATGGCTACACCTTC. Residues: CASSFKTGGNYGYTF.

The chain joins TRBV19 to TRBJ1-1, with D perhaps TRBD1 (5 bases). CDR3 length: 15 residues. Germline CDR1 is LNHDA and CDR2 is SQIVND (reference sequence). The V end lost 6 bases, the J end lost 4 bases, and 18 bases lay between the germline ends. CDR3 amino acids: CASRTISGGATEAFF. CDR3 sequence (DNA): TGTGCCAGTAGGACGATCTCGGGGGGTGCCACTGAAGCTTTCTTT.

The V call is TRBV4-1, the J call TRBJ1-5; 7 nucleotides agree with TRBD1. V lost 7 bases, J lost 5 bases, and 11 bases stayed unmatched. Looked up from germline, CDR1 is MGHRA and CDR2 is YSYEKL. The CDR3 totals 15 residues. The CDR3, as DNA: TGCGCCAGCAACCTCCGACAGGGCGCGGATCAGCCCCAGCATTTT. The encoded protein is CASNLRQGADQPQHF.

The rearrangement joins TRBV4-1 to TRBJ2-5; 7 bases fit TRBD2. Germline CDR1 reads MGHRA; CDR2 reads YSYEKL. J was trimmed by 2 bases and V by 3 bases; bases with no gene match: 6. The CDR3 runs 15 residues. The CDR3 nucleotides are TGCGCCAGCAGCCAGTATCTAGCGGCTCAAGAGACCCAGTACTTC. Amino acids: CASSQYLAAQETQYF.

The chain carries TRBV28 and TRBJ1-1; a possible D gene is TRBD1 (6 bases). The CDR3 spans 12 residues. CDR1 is MDHEN, CDR2 SYDVKM, per germline. V gave up 4 bases and J gave up 6 bases, with 9 bases separating them. The CDR3 DNA sequence: TGTGCCAGCAGTTCAGGGGTCGCTGAAGCTTTCTTT. This codes for CASSSGVAEAFF.

The rearrangement joins TRBV18 to TRBJ2-2; D unresolved. The CDR3 runs to 14 residues. Trimming removed 5 bases at V and 3 bases at J, with 10 bases between. CDR1 is KGHSH and CDR2 is LQKENI in the germline V gene. Here the CDR3 DNA reads TGTGCCAGCTCAGTCACTCCTCACACCGGGGAGCTGTTTTTT. Translated: CASSVTPHTGELFF.

The chain employs TRBV7-6 and TRBJ1-4; tentative D call: TRBD1 (6 bases). V lost 1 base, J lost 10 bases, and 13 bases lay in between. Germline CDR1 is SGHVS and CDR2 is FNYEAQ. CDR3 length: 14 amino acids. The CDR3 nucleotides read TGTGCCAGCAGCTTAGGGGACAAAAAGGGAAAACTGTTTTTT. It encodes CASSLGDKKGKLFF. The variable domain in full, with the rest retrieved from reference TRBV7-6 and TRBJ1-4, is GAGVSQSPRYKVTKRGQDVALRCDPISGHVSLYWYRQALGQGPEFLTYFNYEAQQDKSGLPNDRFSAERPEGSISTLTIQRTEQRDSAMYRCASSLGDKKGKLFFGSGTQLSVL.

A note on this clone: Additional DNA sequences in this sample encode the identical CDR3. V is TRBV18 and J is TRBJ1-1; TRBD1 is a possible D gene (5 bases). This CDR3 is 12 amino acids long. In germline, CDR1 is KGHSH, CDR2 LQKENI. Trimming left V 6 bases short and J 1 base short, with 6 bases between. The CDR3 DNA follows: TGTGCCAGCTCTGACAGGAACACTGAAGCTTTCTTT. This sequence encodes CASSDRNTEAFF. The full variable domain, its missing parts supplied by reference TRBV18 and TRBJ1-1, is NAGVMQNPRHLVRRRGQEARLRCSPMKGHSHVYWYRQLPEEGLKFMVYLQKENIIDESGMPKERFSAEFPKEGPSILRIQQVVRGDSAAYFCASSDRNTEAFFGQGTRLTVV.

The chain combines TRBV25-1 with TRBJ1-1; D unresolved. The V gene lost 6 bases and the J gene lost 5 bases, with 16 bases spanning the gap. The V gene's germline CDR1 is MGHDK and CDR2 SYGVNS. This CDR3 has 14 residues. The CDR3 sequence: CASRMEIGGTEAFF. The CDR3 DNA is TGTGCCAGCAGGATGGAGATAGGAGGGACTGAAGCTTTCTTT.

J is TRBJ1-5 and V is TRBV6-5; D may be TRBD1 (5 bases). V gave up 10 bases and J gave up 6 bases, with 22 bases separating them. In germline, CDR1 is MNHEY, CDR2 SVGAGI. The CDR3 runs to 15 residues. In DNA, the CDR3 is TGTGCCAACTCCCCGGGGGGGACGGTCGGTCAGCCCCAGCATTTT. As protein: CANSPGGTVGQPQHF.

The chain uses TRBV9 and TRBJ1-1; no clear D. CDR3 length equals 13 residues. Trimming removed 0 bases at V and 1 base at J, with 4 bases between. Germline CDR1 reads SGDLS; CDR2 reads YYNGEE. CDR3 residues: CASSVAWNTEAFF. Here the CDR3 DNA reads TGTGCCAGCAGCGTAGCTTGGAACACTGAAGCTTTCTTT.

The gene calls are TRBV5-4 and TRBJ2-5, with 10 positions matching TRBD2. Trimming cost V 0 bases and J 7 bases; bases outside gene matches: 3. The CDR3 loop spans 14 amino acids. CDR1 SGHNT and CDR2 YYREEE come from the germline V gene (reference sequence). The CDR3 sequence: CASSLGLAGGTQYF. The CDR3 DNA sequence: TGTGCCAGCAGCTTGGGACTAGCGGGCGGGACCCAGTACTTC.

Concerning this clone itself: An end of the junction differs from the germline gene, which may be a read error. The chain employs TRBV7-7 and TRBJ2-3; a possible D gene is TRBD1 (6 bases). Germline values: CDR1 SSHAT, CDR2 FNYEAQ (reference sequence). CDR3 size: 13 residues. The chain's CDR3 is CASSPRGSDTQYF. The CDR3 DNA reads as TGTGCTAGCAGCCCAAGGGGGTCAGATACGCAGTATTTT.

This sequence joins TRBV20-1 and TRBJ2-7; D is unclear. This CDR3 has 10 amino acids. V was shortened by 6 bases and J by 6 bases, with 9 bases between the two germline ends. In germline, CDR1 is DFQATT, CDR2 SNEGSKA (reference sequence). The CDR3 reads CSAWSGEQYF. The CDR3 DNA reads as TGCAGTGCCTGGTCAGGCGAGCAGTACTTC.

The chain has TRBV10-3 and TRBJ1-2, with unresolved D. Looked up from germline, CDR1 is ENHRY and CDR2 is SYGVKD. The V end was cut by 4 bases, the J end by 7 bases, with 16 bases between. This CDR3 is 14 amino acids long. The CDR3 DNA sequence: TGTGCCATCAGTGGTTCCCTCTCGTTTCTTGGCTACACCTTC. It codes for CAISGSLSFLGYTF.

The chain combines TRBV28 with TRBJ2-5; no reliable D call. Germline V gives CDR1 MDHEN, CDR2 SYDVKM. The CDR3 covers 14 residues. The V end lost 5 bases, the J end lost 7 bases, and 17 bases lay between the germline ends. The CDR3 nucleotides read TGTGCCAGCAGTCCCTCCCGACAAATCGGGACCCAGTACTTC. It is translated as CASSPSRQIGTQYF.

This chain connects TRBV29-1 to TRBJ1-2; 7 bases align to TRBD1. The V gene end was trimmed by 7 bases and the J gene end by 6 bases; junction bases not matched to a gene: 5. There are 11 residues in the CDR3. Germline V gene data show CDR1 as SQVTM and CDR2 as ANQGSEA. This CDR3 is CSAPGGHGYTF. Here the CDR3 DNA reads TGCAGCGCGCCAGGGGGTCATGGCTACACCTTC.

The J gene is TRBJ2-7, the V gene TRBV5-6; D is unclear. CDR1 and CDR2 from the germline V gene are SGHDT and YYEEEE. CDR3 length: 13 amino acids. V lost 0 bases and J 2 bases, leaving 6 bases between the germline ends. The CDR3 reads CASSLAGTYEQYF. CDR3 DNA sequence: TGTGCCAGCAGCTTGGCAGGTACCTACGAGCAGTACTTC.

The V gene is TRBV5-1, the J gene TRBJ2-5; a possible D gene is TRBD2 (6 bases). CDR1 and CDR2 (germline): SGHRS, YFSETQ. The CDR3 consists of 14 residues. V was clipped by 0 bases and J by 2 bases, with 8 bases between them. CDR3: CASSLGDFQETQYF. CDR3 DNA sequence: TGCGCCAGCAGCTTGGGGGACTTTCAAGAGACCCAGTACTTC.

The CDR3 sequence: CASSIRQGDEQFF. DNA for the CDR3: TGTGCCAGCAGCATCAGGCAAGGGGATGAGCAGTTCTTC. The chain links TRBV28 to TRBJ2-1, with D possibly matching TRBD1 (5 bases). The CDR3 runs to 13 residues. The germline V gene has CDR1 MDHEN and CDR2 SYDVKM. V was trimmed by 6 bases and J by 8 bases, leaving 14 bases between them.

The chain is built from TRBV15 and TRBJ1-2; D not resolved. The CDR3 has 14 amino acids. CDR1 and CDR2 (germline): LNHNV, YYDKDF (reference sequence). Trimming cost V 5 bases and J 4 bases, with 14 bases left between them. The CDR3 DNA follows: TGTGCCACCAGCGTAGGCGGGCTGGGCTATGGCTACACCTTC. Translated, it gives CATSVGGLGYGYTF. The complete variable domain, with remaining parts taken from reference TRBV15 and TRBJ1-2, reads DAMVIQNPRYQVTQFGKPVTLSCSQTLNHNVMYWYQQKSSQAPKLLFHYYDKDFNNEADTPDNFQSRRPNTSFCFLDIRSPGLGDTAMYLCATSVGGLGYGYTFGSGTRLTVV.

The chain has TRBV28 and TRBJ1-6, with 9 positions matching TRBD1. CDR1 is MDHEN, CDR2 SYDVKM, per germline. V was clipped by 5 bases and J by 8 bases; unmatched bases: 13. The CDR3 spans 17 residues. The CDR3 spells CASSPRRTGARDSPLHF. In DNA form, the CDR3 reads TGTGCCAGCAGTCCCCGTAGGACAGGGGCGCGGGATTCACCCCTCCACTTT.

V and J are TRBV29-1 and TRBJ1-2; 8 positions match TRBD1. CDR1 and CDR2 from the germline V gene are SQVTM and ANQGSEA. V lost 0 bases and J lost 4; bases outside the gene matches: 4. CDR3 length: 14 amino acids. The CDR3 nucleotides read TGCAGCGTTGAAGATCCCACAGGGGGCTATGGCTACACCTTC. Protein: CSVEDPTGGYGYTF.